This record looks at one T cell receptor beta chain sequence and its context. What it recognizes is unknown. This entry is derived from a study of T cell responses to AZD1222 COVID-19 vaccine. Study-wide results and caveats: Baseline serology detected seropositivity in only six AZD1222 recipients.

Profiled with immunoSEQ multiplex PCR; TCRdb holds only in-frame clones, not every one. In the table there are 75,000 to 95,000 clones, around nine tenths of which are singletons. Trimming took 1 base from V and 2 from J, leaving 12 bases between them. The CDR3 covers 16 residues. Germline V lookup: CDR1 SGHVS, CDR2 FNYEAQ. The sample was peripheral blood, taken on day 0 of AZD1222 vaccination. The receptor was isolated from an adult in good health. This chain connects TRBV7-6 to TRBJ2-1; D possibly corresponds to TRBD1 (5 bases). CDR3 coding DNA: TGTGCCAGCAGCTTAGGGCAGGGTCCCCCCTACAATGAGCAGTTCTTC. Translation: CASSLGQGPPYNEQFF.